A selection of T cell receptor beta chains follows, all from one sample in a study of CD8 T cells in Susac syndrome. Via MiXCR, TCRdb re-called the immunoSEQ multiplex PCR reads, giving one row per CDR3 protein. The sample has over 150,000 distinct CDR3 sequences, roughly 94% seen once; the top ten hold approximately 0.099%. Input material: CD4+ T cells from PBMCs. These TCRs come from a human donor with Susac syndrome. Both conserved end residues are trimmed from each CDR3. Each record gives: V gene, CDR3 protein.

TRBV18 ASSPRTSGRTDTQY
TRBV30 AWSKGDTEAF
TRBV11-2 ASRQISGSRRNEQF
TRBV7-2 ASSLMTGADTQY
TRBV7-9 ASSPRDSYNEQF
TRBV30 ASGTSGSSYNEQF
TRBV21-1 AIPPGQGVPYEQY
TRBV7-9 ASSLTDYNEQF
TRBV7-2 ASSPGLADGELF
TRBV29-1 SGTGTSGWGEQF
TRBV9 ASSVGTANTEAF
TRBV7-9 ASSLANRDAEAF
TRBV28 ASSLDGAAFQPQH
TRBV4-1 ASSWKGLASEQF
TRBV6-1 ASSEALRTDEAF
TRBV20-1 SARVRRIVLCPGELF
TRBV13 ASSRDRGHEQY
TRBV20-1 SARTGFYGSEKLF
TRBV12-3/TRBV12-4 ASSLGQPPNNEQF
TRBV7-2 ASSLSGPAGEQY